This TCR beta chain was sequenced in a study of CXCR3-negative and CXCR3-positive naive CD8 T cells (dated by TCRdb to between 2018 and 2020). Notes on the research overall: In total, 120 million to 150 million TRB reads were obtained, corresponding to roughly 1.5 +/- 0.3 million reads per library. Diversity and physicochemical repertoire analyses covered some ten donors pooled from two independent experiments. For the TRBV-TRBJ cluster analysis, the naive subsets came from about five donors, while the memory cells came from 3 donors.

What the research found in general, with its limitations: Because surface CD5, which has been linked to self-reactivity in mice, was comparable between naive subsets, TCR interaction strength was also inferred from TRB CDR3 physicochemical properties. Comparably high repertoire diversity was found in both naive subsets, whereas much lower repertoire diversity was found in memory CD8+ T cells. TRBV-TRBJ usage was similar between naive CXCR3-negative and CXCR3-positive cells from the same donor, while memory cells showed distinct patterns. Because CXCR3 expression was partially decreased after cryopreservation, freshly isolated PBMCs were used for most assays. TRB CDR3s from CXCR3-positive naive cells showed higher hydrophobicity (lower Kidera factor 4), lower energy, and higher strength and volume indices than CXCR3-negative naive cells.

For every CD8+ T cell subset, 300,000 cells were flow-sorted straight into RLT lysis buffer, and each subset was sorted in triplicate. To keep memory contaminants out, a stringent definition of naive CD8+ T cells was applied: CD45RO-CCR7+CD27+CD95-. Peripheral blood mononuclear cells were isolated from buffy coats using standard density gradient centrifugation. Naive CXCR3-negative and CXCR3-positive CD8+ T cells were flow-sorted on a FACSAria III. Total RNA was extracted from sorted cells using an RNeasy Mini Kit. Sequencing was carried out with a NextSeq 550. The Human TCR Profiling Kit (MiLaboratory) was used to make UMI-labeled 5' RACE TRB cDNA libraries. The full amount of extracted RNA was used for cDNA synthesis, and the full amount of resulting cDNA was used for PCR amplification. Libraries were prepared in parallel with an identical number of PCR cycles. Under the source paper's analysis protocol: With a minimum of two reads required per UMI, MIGEC and MiXCR pulled out about 49,000 +/- 11,000 unique UMI-labeled TRB cDNA molecules from each library. An average of approximately 40,000 +/- 10,000 functional in-frame TRB CDR3 nucleotide clonotypes without stop codons was found per library. After downsampling to 5000 UMI-labeled TRB molecules per sample, diversity metrics, including normalized Shannon-Wiener and Chao1, were computed in VDJtools. VDJtools was used to calculate clonotype-size-weighted physicochemical properties of the central five CDR3 residues, namely interaction energy, strength, volume and Kidera factor 4. TCRdb reprocessed the reads into one record per CDR3 protein sequence, lacking DNA. Here the V and J calls rest on TCRdb's processing, not on the authors' analysis. In this sample's table one finds approximately 89,000 distinct CDR3 sequences. The ten biggest clones cover roughly 0.48% of the sample.

Comments on this clonotype: What this receptor recognizes is not known.

This receptor was obtained from a human donor in good health. Some clones in this sample may be carry-over from other donors' samples. Sequenced sample: naive CXCR3+ CD8+ T cells from blood. The sample's cell subset or site label, decoded: CD45RO-CCR7+CD27+CD95- naive CD8+ T cells expressing CXCR3 (TNR3+).

Here the CDR3 is given as CASKTLGNEQFF. This sequence uses TRBV2 and TRBJ2-1. CDR3 length: 12 amino acids, cysteine to phenylalanine. No DNA is listed. For CDR1 and CDR2, the germline V gene lists SNHLY and FYNNEI.